Only a few counts were recorded for the clone carrying this T cell receptor (beta chain). CDR1 is MDHEN and CDR2 is SYDVKM in the germline V gene. The CDR3 has 13 amino acids. With 6 bases removed from V and 4 bases from J, the gap between germline ends came to 7 bases. The data belong to a study of T cells after yellow fever vaccination. Study-level information: The fractions with low cell numbers were processed using SMART-Seq v4 Ultra Low Input.

The TCR cDNA carried a universal primer site and UMIs from 5'RACE template switching. TCRdb recomputed calls from the 5' RACE reads with MiXCR, one row per CDR3 protein. The sample lists 500,000 to 650,000 distinct CDR3 sequences; 17% were seen once. This sample comprised PBMCs, obtained less than 6 days after the first yellow fever vaccination. V and J are TRBV28 and TRBJ2-6; a possible D gene is TRBD1 (5 bases). The clonotype was recovered from a man aged 18 to 30 who received the YFV17D yellow fever vaccine. CDR3 coding DNA: TGTGCCAGCAGGAGACAGGGGGCCAACGTCCTGACTTTC. Translating gives CASRRQGANVLTF.